The T cell receptor beta chain under discussion was sequenced for a study of regulatory T cells in long-lasting Graves disease (dated by TCRdb to the early 2020s). A note on the overall study: Persistent Graves' disease was defined as persistently positive TSH receptor autoantibodies together with antithyroid drug treatment for over 5 years. This study used TCR sequencing and RNA sequencing of peripheral blood to compare persistent Graves' disease patients against newly diagnosed Graves' disease patients. The study was registered as a clinical trial and conducted in China. A total of approximately 35 samples underwent TCR sequencing: about 13 from persistent and some 20 from newly diagnosed Graves' disease patients. In the clinical cohort, patients with persistent Graves' disease had used antithyroid drugs for an average of about 10 years. What the authors observed across the whole study: Compared with newly diagnosed patients, patients with persistent Graves' disease had lower TCR Shannon entropy and fewer highly expanded clones, which suggests clonal expansion. Peripheral blood alone was examined, since thyroid tissue, which constituted the primary lesion, could not be accessed. The authors acknowledged the small sample size as a limitation that may reduce accuracy. More public clonotypes were shared among persistent patients (around 3,000) than among newly diagnosed patients (just under 1,000). Sequencing and analysis were limited to the TCR beta chain. Persistent disease showed preferential use of TRBV28, TRBJ1-2 and TRBJ2-5, whereas newly diagnosed disease favored TRBV20-1 and TRBJ2-1.

The library relied on multiplex PCR. Instrument used: Illumina HiSeq 4000. To build TCR beta libraries, CDR3 regions were amplified by Arm-PCR using iRepertoire HTBI primers. Gel purification was performed on PCR products prior to sequencing. Under the source paper's analysis protocol: Across samples, 60 to 70 TRBV and roughly 15 TRBJ segments were identified and used for gene usage analysis of CDR3 amino acid clonotypes. COPE and FqMerger were used to merge filtered high-quality paired reads into contigs. BLAST was used to align contigs to IMGT TRBV, TRBD and TRBJ reference genes, with CDR3 defined following IMGT. Highly expanded clones were defined as clonotypes with a frequency above 0.1%. Shannon entropy was used to measure repertoire diversity, and the Gini coefficient was used to measure V-J evenness. Public clonotypes were defined as clonotypes shared by more than one individual. The raw public data were reprocessed by TCRdb itself: fastp quality trimming at Q25, MiXCR clonotype calling, in-frame beta chains only. Rows are combined by CDR3 protein, so each entry shows the most common genes and DNA. The V and J calls come from TCRdb's annotation, not from the publication. This sample lists over 450,000 distinct CDR3 sequences; approximately 21% were detected once. Around 7% of the sample is held by the ten biggest clonotypes.

Counted from cysteine to phenylalanine, this CDR3 has 15 amino acids. The read is trimmed to its CDR3 DNA, 45 bases read in frame from base 1. CDR1 and CDR2, looked up from the germline V gene (reference sequence), are DFQATT and SNEGSKA. Clipping removes 6 bases from V and 6 bases from J, with 11 as the unmatched junction base count. Read against the paper, the sample's time point label means: persistent/refractory GD, antithyroid drugs over 5 years with positive TRAb. For both TCR sequencing and RNA sequencing, RNA was extracted from PBMCs using TRIzol. The diagnosis of Graves' disease followed American Thyroid Association guidelines. Recruitment of patients was carried out at an endocrinology department in Xi'an, China. From each patient, around 8.3 milliliters of peripheral blood was collected into an EDTA anticoagulant tube. Ficoll Paque Plus density gradient separation was used to isolate PBMCs, and no further T cell sorting was performed. RNA quality was checked with an Agilent 2100 Bioanalyzer and agarose gel, and concentration with a NanoDrop 2000.

On this clonotype itself: It has no known antigen specificity. No base quality values were provided; no much bigger clone lies one nucleotide off.

The V gene is TRBV20-1 and the J gene is TRBJ2-7; 13 bases in between match TRBD2. The clonotype was recovered from a female donor with Graves disease. Sequencing used peripheral blood mononuclear cells (PBMCs), obtained when the disease was refractory, from a patient treated with antithyroid drugs. The CDR3 in this case is CSARRTSGSWGEQYF. Read as DNA, the sequence is TGCAGTGCAAGGAGGACTAGCGGGAGTTGGGGCGAGCAGTACTTC.